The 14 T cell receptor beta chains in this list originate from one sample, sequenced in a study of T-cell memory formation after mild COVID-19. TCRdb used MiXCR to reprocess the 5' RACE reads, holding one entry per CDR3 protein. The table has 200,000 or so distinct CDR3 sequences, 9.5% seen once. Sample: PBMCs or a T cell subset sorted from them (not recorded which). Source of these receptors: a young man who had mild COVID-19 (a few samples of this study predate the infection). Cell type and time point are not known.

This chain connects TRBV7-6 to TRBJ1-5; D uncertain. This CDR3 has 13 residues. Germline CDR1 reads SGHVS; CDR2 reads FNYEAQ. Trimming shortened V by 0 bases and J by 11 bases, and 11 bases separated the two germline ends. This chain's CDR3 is CASSLALESAQHF. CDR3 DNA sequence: TGTGCCAGCAGCTTAGCGCTGGAGTCAGCCCAGCATTTT. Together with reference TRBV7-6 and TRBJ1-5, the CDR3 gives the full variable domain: GAGVSQSPRYKVTKRGQDVALRCDPISGHVSLYWYRQALGQGPEFLTYFNYEAQQDKSGLPNDRFSAERPEGSISTLTIQRTEQRDSAMYRCASSLALESAQHFGDGTRLSIL.

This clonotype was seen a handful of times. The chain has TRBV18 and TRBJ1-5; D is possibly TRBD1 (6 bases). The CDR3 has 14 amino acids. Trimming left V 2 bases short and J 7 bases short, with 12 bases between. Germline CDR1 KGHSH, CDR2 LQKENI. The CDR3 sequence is CASSPAGGQQPQHF. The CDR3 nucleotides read TGTGCCAGCTCACCAGCCGGGGGGCAACAGCCCCAGCATTTT.

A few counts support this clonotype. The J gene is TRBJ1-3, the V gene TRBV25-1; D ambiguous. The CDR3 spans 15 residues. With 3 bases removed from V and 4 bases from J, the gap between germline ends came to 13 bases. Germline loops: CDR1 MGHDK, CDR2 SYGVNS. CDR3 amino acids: CASSDATAIGNTIYF. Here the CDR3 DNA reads TGTGCCAGCAGTGATGCCACAGCGATAGGAAACACCATATATTTT.

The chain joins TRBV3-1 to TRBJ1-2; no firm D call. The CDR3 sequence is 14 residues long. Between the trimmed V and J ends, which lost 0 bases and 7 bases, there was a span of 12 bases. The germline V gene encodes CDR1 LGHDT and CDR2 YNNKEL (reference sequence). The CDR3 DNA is TGTGCCAGCAGCCAAGATGCGGGTTGGGGTGGCTACACCTTC. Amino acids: CASSQDAGWGGYTF.

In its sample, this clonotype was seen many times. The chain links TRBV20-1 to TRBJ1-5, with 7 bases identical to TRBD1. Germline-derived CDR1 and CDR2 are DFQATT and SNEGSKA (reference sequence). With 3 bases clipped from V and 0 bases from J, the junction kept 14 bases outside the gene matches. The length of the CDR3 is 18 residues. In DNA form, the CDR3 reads TGCAGTGCTAGCCTCTCGCGAGGAGGGGGCATTAGCAATCAGCCCCAGCATTTT. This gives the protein CSASLSRGGGISNQPQHF.

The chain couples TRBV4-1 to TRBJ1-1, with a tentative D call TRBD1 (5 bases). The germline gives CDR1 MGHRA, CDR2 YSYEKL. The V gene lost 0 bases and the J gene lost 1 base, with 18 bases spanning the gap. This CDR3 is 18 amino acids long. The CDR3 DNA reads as TGCGCCAGCAGCCAAGATATATGGGCGCCAGGGACGAACACTGAAGCTTTCTTT. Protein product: CASSQDIWAPGTNTEAFF.

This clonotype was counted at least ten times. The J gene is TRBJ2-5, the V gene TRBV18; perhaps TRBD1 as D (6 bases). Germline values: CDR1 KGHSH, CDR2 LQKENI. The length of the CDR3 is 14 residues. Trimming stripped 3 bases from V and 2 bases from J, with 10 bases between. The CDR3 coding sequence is TGTGCCAGCTCACCCGGACAGCTACAAGAGACCCAGTACTTC. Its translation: CASSPGQLQETQYF.

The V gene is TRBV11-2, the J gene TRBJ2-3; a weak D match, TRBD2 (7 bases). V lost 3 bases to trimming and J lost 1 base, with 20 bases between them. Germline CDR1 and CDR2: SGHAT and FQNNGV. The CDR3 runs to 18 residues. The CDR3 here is CASSFRGAVAGRTDTQYF. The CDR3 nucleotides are TGTGCCAGCAGCTTTAGGGGGGCGGTAGCGGGCCGCACAGATACGCAGTATTTT.

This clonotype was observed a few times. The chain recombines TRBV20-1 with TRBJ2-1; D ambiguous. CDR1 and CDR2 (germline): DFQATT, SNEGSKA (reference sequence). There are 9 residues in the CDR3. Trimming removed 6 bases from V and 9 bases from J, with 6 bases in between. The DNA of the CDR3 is TGCAGTGCACCGGGTGAGCAGTTCTTC. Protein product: CSAPGEQFF.

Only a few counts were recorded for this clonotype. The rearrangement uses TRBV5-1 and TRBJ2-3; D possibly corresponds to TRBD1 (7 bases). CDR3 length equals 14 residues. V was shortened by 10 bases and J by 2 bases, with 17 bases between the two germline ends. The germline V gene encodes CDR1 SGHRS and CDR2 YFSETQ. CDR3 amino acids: CASTRDRDTDTQYF. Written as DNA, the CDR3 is TGCGCCTCAACGCGGGACAGAGACACAGATACGCAGTATTTT.

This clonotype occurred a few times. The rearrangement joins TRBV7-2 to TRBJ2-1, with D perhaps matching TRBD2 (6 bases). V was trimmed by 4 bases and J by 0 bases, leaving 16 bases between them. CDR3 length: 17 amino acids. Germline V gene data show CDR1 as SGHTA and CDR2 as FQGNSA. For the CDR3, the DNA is TGTGCCAGCAGCTCATCCGGGGCGGGAAGCTCCTACAATGAGCAGTTCTTC. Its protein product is CASSSSGAGSSYNEQFF.

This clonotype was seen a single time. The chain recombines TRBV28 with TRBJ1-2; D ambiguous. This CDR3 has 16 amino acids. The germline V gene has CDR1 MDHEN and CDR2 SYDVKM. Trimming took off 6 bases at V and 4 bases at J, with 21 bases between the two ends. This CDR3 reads CASRNSGQPTLYGYTF. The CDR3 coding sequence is TGTGCCAGCAGGAACTCCGGGCAGCCCACACTCTATGGCTACACCTTC.

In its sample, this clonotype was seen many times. In nucleotides, the CDR3 is TGTGCCAGCAGCCCATTGCTCCCGGATACGCAGTATTTT. Translating it yields CASSPLLPDTQYF. V usage is TRBV7-2 and J usage is TRBJ2-3; D is unresolved. V lost 5 bases and J 6 bases, leaving 12 bases between the germline ends. This CDR3 spans 13 amino acids. Germline values: CDR1 SGHTA, CDR2 FQGNSA.

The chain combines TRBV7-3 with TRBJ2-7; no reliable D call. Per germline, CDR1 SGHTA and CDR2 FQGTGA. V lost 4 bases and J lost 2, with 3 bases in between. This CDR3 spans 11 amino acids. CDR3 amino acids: CASSSPYEQYV. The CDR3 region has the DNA TGTGCCAGCAGCTCTCCCTACGAGCAGTACGTC.